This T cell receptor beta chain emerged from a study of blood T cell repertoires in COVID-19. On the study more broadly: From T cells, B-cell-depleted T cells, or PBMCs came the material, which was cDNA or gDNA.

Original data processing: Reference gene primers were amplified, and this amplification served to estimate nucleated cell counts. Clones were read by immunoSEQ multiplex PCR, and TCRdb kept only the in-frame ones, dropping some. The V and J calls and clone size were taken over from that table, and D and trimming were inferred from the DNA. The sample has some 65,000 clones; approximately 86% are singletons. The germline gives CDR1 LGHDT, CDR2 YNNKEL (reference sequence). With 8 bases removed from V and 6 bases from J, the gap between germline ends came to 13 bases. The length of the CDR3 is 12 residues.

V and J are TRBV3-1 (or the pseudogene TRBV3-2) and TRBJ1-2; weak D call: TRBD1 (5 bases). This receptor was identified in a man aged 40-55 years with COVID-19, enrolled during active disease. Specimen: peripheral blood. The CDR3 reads CASGLRGHGYTF. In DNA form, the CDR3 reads TGTGCCAGCGGGTTAAGGGGCCATGGCTACACCTTC.